Listed below are T cell receptor beta chains from one sample, sequenced in a study of CD8+ T cells in alopecia areata. TCRdb's copy holds only in-frame clones and misses some; the assay was immunoSEQ multiplex PCR. The data hold tens of thousands of clones, with under 75% observed a single time. Sequenced here: CD8+ T cells sorted from blood, sampled at week 0. These receptors all stem from a human donor with alopecia areata. CDR3s include the opening cysteine and the closing phenylalanine or tryptophan. D genes are given only for firm matches. Size tells how often a clone was seen (once, few, many) or the class of an expanded clone, and some rows leave it out.

d_gene,v_gene,abundance,j_gene,CDR3aa,CDR3nt
TRBD1,TRBV30,once,TRBJ1-1,CAWRRGHQNTEAFF,TGTGCCTGGAGAAGGGGGCACCAGAACACTGAAGCTTTCTTT
TRBD1,TRBV5-6,few,TRBJ2-4,CASSGTGAAEDIQYF,TGTGCCAGCAGCGGAACAGGGGCCGCGGAGGACATTCAGTACTTC
NA,TRBV7-9,NA,TRBJ2-3,CASSILGRRTDTQYF,TGTGCCAGCAGCATACTGGGGCGGCGCACAGATACGCAGTATTTT
TRBD1,TRBV29-1,few,TRBJ1-1,CSVEGPRFWTGYTEAFF,TGCAGCGTTGAAGGTCCCCGGTTTTGGACAGGGTACACTGAAGCTTTCTTT
NA,TRBV28,few,TRBJ2-7,CASGVPAYEQYF,TGTGCCAGCGGGGTTCCCGCCTACGAGCAGTACTTC
NA,TRBV7-9,few,TRBJ2-3,CASSLMPDTQYF,TGTGCCAGCAGCTTAATGCCAGATACGCAGTATTTT
NA,TRBV6-6,few,TRBJ2-7,CASSDVTGEQYF,TGTGCCAGCAGTGACGTTACTGGCGAGCAGTACTTC
NA,TRBV29-1,few,TRBJ1-1,CSVTETEAFF,TGCAGCGTCACGGAGACTGAAGCTTTCTTT
NA,TRBV5-4,NA,TRBJ2-7,CASSVYSGPYEQYF,TGTGCCAGCAGCGTATACAGTGGCCCCTACGAGCAGTACTTC
NA,TRBV29-1,NA,TRBJ2-3,CSVEGGTSTDTQYF,TGCAGCGTTGAAGGGGGAACGAGCACAGATACGCAGTATTTT
NA,TRBV29-1,NA,TRBJ2-3,CSVDGLAPSTDTQYF,TGCAGCGTTGATGGGCTAGCCCCTAGCACAGATACGCAGTATTTT
NA,TRBV5-1,NA,TRBJ2-1,CASSLAGGGGSYNEQFF,TGCGCCAGCAGCTTGGCCGGTGGAGGAGGCTCCTACAATGAGCAGTTCTTC
NA,TRBV5-1,NA,TRBJ2-7,CASSLAGTPTYEQYF,TGCGCCAGCAGCTTGGCCGGGACTCCTACCTACGAGCAGTACTTC
NA,TRBV6-5,NA,TRBJ1-1,CASSYSIYTEAFF,TGTGCCAGCAGTTACTCGATTTACACTGAAGCTTTCTTT
TRBD1,TRBV5-6,few,TRBJ2-7,CASSLTFGQELYEQYF,TGTGCCAGCAGCTTGACGTTCGGACAGGAACTCTACGAGCAGTACTTC
TRBD2,TRBV4-3,few,TRBJ2-1,CASSLGLAPSSYNEQFF,TGCGCCAGCAGCCTAGGACTAGCGCCGAGCTCCTACAATGAGCAGTTCTTC
NA,TRBV29-1,NA,TRBJ1-1,CSVEGAETNTEAFF,TGCAGCGTTGAAGGCGCAGAGACGAACACTGAAGCTTTCTTT
NA,TRBV5-4,NA,TRBJ2-3,CASSWGDTQYF,TGTGCCAGCAGCTGGGGTGATACGCAGTATTTT
NA,TRBV27,NA,TRBJ1-5,CASSLRGAANQPQHF,TGTGCCAGCAGTTTAAGGGGGGCGGCCAATCAGCCCCAGCATTTT
TRBD1,TRBV15,NA,TRBJ1-2,CATSRDRGNYGYTF,TGTGCCACCAGCAGGGACAGGGGAAACTATGGCTACACCTTC
TRBD1,TRBV28,NA,TRBJ1-1,CASSPRTGVEAFF,TGTGCCAGCAGTCCACGGACAGGGGTTGAAGCTTTCTTT
TRBD2,TRBV30,NA,TRBJ2-5,CAWSTSGSGETQYF,TGTGCCTGGAGCACTAGCGGGAGCGGAGAGACCCAGTACTTC
NA,TRBV11-2,few,TRBJ2-5,CASSEKDWQETQYF,TGTGCCAGCAGCGAAAAGGACTGGCAAGAGACCCAGTACTTC
TRBD1,TRBV7-9,NA,TRBJ1-5,CASSLHLGTGGYGNQPQHF,TGTGCCAGCAGCTTACATTTGGGAACAGGGGGCTATGGTAATCAGCCCCAGCATTTT
NA,TRBV5-6,few,TRBJ2-7,CASSLDAATVEQYF,TGTGCCAGCAGCTTGGACGCTGCGACCGTCGAGCAGTACTTC
TRBD2,TRBV9,NA,TRBJ2-7,CASSVGQGLAGYEQYF,TGTGCCAGCAGCGTAGGTCAGGGACTAGCGGGATACGAGCAGTACTTC
TRBD2,TRBV7-3,NA,TRBJ2-3,CASSLFGSGAADTQYF,TGTGCCAGCAGCTTATTCGGTAGCGGGGCAGCAGATACGCAGTATTTT
TRBD2,TRBV28,few,TRBJ2-5,CASSLWTSGEASETQYF,TGTGCCAGCAGTTTATGGACTAGCGGGGAGGCATCAGAGACCCAGTACTTC
NA,TRBV28,NA,TRBJ2-7,CASSFRGAKTYEQYF,TGTGCCAGCAGTTTTCGGGGGGCAAAAACCTACGAGCAGTACTTC
TRBD2,TRBV7-9,few,TRBJ2-3,CASSSPTSGYEVGDTQYF,TGTGCCAGCAGCTCACCGACTAGCGGCTACGAAGTGGGAGATACGCAGTATTTT
NA,TRBV6-5,NA,TRBJ1-2,CASSYSQGGSYGYTF,TGTGCCAGCAGTTACTCGCAGGGCGGCTCCTATGGCTACACCTTC
TRBD2,TRBV5-5,few,TRBJ2-1,CASSQDLAGGYNEQFF,TGCGCCAGCAGCCAAGATTTAGCGGGGGGTTACAATGAGCAGTTCTTC
NA,TRBV25-1,NA,TRBJ2-2,CASSDPRGGTVNTGELFF,TGTGCCAGCAGTGACCCCAGAGGAGGGACTGTGAACACCGGGGAGCTGTTTTTT
NA,TRBV14,NA,TRBJ2-7,CASSQDFNQVQYF,TGTGCCAGCAGCCAAGATTTTAACCAGGTCCAGTACTTC
TRBD1,TRBV27,once,TRBJ1-1,CASSMTGGRTEAFF,TGTGCCAGCAGTATGACAGGGGGCAGGACTGAAGCTTTCTTT
NA,TRBV6-5,NA,TRBJ1-4,CASSYSGVTLLFF,TGTGCCAGCAGTTACTCGGGTGTGACACTACTGTTTTTT
TRBD1,TRBV27,NA,TRBJ2-5,CASSSNTGGETQYF,TGTGCCAGCAGTTCAAACACAGGGGGAGAGACCCAGTACTTC
TRBD1,TRBV27,few,TRBJ2-5,CASSQQGGETQYF,TGTGCCAGCAGTCAACAGGGGGGAGAGACCCAGTACTTC
NA,TRBV5-1,few,TRBJ2-1,CASSLSGGNSYNEQFF,TGCGCCAGCAGCTTGTCGGGCGGAAACTCCTACAATGAGCAGTTCTTC
TRBD1,TRBV7-9,NA,TRBJ1-2,CASSLDDRGLYGYTF,TGTGCCAGCAGCTTAGATGACAGGGGTCTCTATGGCTACACCTTC
TRBD2,TRBV9,NA,TRBJ2-7,CASSASSGGGYEQYF,TGTGCCAGCAGCGCTTCTAGCGGGGGAGGATACGAGCAGTACTTC
NA,TRBV7-9,NA,TRBJ2-3,CASSLARKVEENF,TGTGCCAGCAGCTTAGCGAGAAAGGTGGAGGAAAATTTT
NA,TRBV19,few,TRBJ2-1,CASSINEQFF,TGTGCCAGTAGTATCAATGAGCAGTTCTTC